This section outlines one TCR beta chain sequence together with its context. Its cognate antigen has yet to be identified. Base qualities are missing; no much larger clone stands one base away. The CDR3 covers 16 residues, taking in both the cysteine and the phenylalanine. This entry keeps only the CDR3 DNA: 48 bases, framed from base 1. Trimming removed 3 bases from V and 4 bases from J; the gene matches leave 8 bases unexplained. The germline V gene yields SGDLS for CDR1 and YYNGEE for CDR2. This sample is drawn from a study of T cell changes during pregnancy in multiple sclerosis (dated by TCRdb to between 2017 and 2020). Describing the broader study: Changes in the T cell repertoire over the course of pregnancy were examined in this study in women with multiple sclerosis.

The method was the immunoSEQ multiplex PCR assay. Imported from immuneACCESS, the table was reduced by TCRdb to in-frame sequences with V and J called. These copies leave out some clones; in studies compared against another copy, an unresolved V gene accounts for under half, and the cause of the remainder is not known. The sample table holds some 67,000 clones, of which under 95% were seen once. Of the sample, approximately 1.5% falls within the top ten clones. This sequence uses TRBV9 and TRBJ1-4; TRBD1 aligns with 8 central bases. This receptor was obtained from a female donor with multiple sclerosis, enrolled in a pregnancy study. Specimen: peripheral blood, collected after pregnancy. For the CDR3, the sequence is CASSASQGVNNEKLFF. DNA sequence: TGTGCCAGCAGCGCCTCACAGGGGGTCAATAATGAAAAACTGTTTTTT.